The next 21 T cell receptor beta chains were all read from a single sample in a study of T cell responses to AZD1222 COVID-19 vaccine. The data were produced by immunoSEQ multiplex PCR, yet TCRdb's version contains in-frame clones alone and is incomplete. The sample lists 90,000 to 100,000 clones, less than 90% occurring once. The sample consisted of peripheral blood, taken on day 0 of AZD1222 vaccination. Receptor source: an adult in good health.

V is TRBV19 and J is TRBJ1-3; TRBD1 matches at 12 bases. Germline CDR1 reads LNHDA; CDR2 reads SQIVND (reference sequence). Trimming at V came to 4 bases and at J to 0 bases, leaving 7 bases not matched to a gene. The CDR3 sequence is 18 residues long. The CDR3 coding sequence is TGTGCCAGTAGTACCCATGGGACAGGGGGCTCCTCTGGAAACACCATATATTTT. As protein: CASSTHGTGGSSGNTIYF.

V is TRBV21-1 and J is TRBJ2-3; TRBD2 is the table's D call, not checked against the DNA. TRBV21-1 is a recognized pseudogene. The CDR3 is 13 amino acids. The DNA of the CDR3 is TGTGCCTCCAGATGCGGCTTTGCAGATACGCAGTATTTT. Translation: CASRCGFADTQYF.

The CDR3 DNA follows: TGTGCCAGCAGCCCGGGACAAGAGACCCAGTACTTC. Protein: CASSPGQETQYF. V is TRBV9 and J is TRBJ2-5, with D possibly matching TRBD2 (5 bases). The germline V gene encodes CDR1 SGDLS and CDR2 YYNGEE. The CDR3 is 12 residues long. Deletions cut 4 bases from V and 2 bases from J, with 6 bases between.

This clone was counted a single time. The chain is built from TRBV18 and TRBJ1-2; 7 bases agree with TRBD1. This CDR3 has 13 amino acids. V shed 3 bases and J 4 bases; nucleotides not matched to a gene: 2. Germline lookup yields CDR1 KGHSH and CDR2 LQKENI. Here the CDR3 DNA reads TGTGCCAGCTCACCCAGGACAGGCTATGGCTACACCTTC. The encoded protein is CASSPRTGYGYTF.

The chain employs TRBV5-1 and TRBJ2-7, with TRBD2 matching over 10 bases. The trim removed 1 base at V and 0 bases at J, leaving 13 bases unmatched. This CDR3 has 19 amino acids. Germline CDR1 SGHRS, CDR2 YFSETQ. CDR3: CASSLRASGGPLSSYEQYF. In DNA, the CDR3 is TGCGCCAGCAGCTTGCGGGCTAGCGGGGGCCCCCTTAGCTCCTACGAGCAGTACTTC.

The chain has TRBV30 and TRBJ1-5; the D is unclear. The V end was cut by 2 bases, the J end by 0 bases, with 8 bases between. CDR1 and CDR2 from the germline V gene are GTSNPN and SVGIG (reference sequence). The CDR3 consists of 14 residues. DNA for the CDR3: TGTGCCTGGAGTATGGGGTATAGCAATCAGCCCCAGCATTTT. As protein: CAWSMGYSNQPQHF.

There are a few counts of this clone. The chain is built from TRBV12-3 or TRBV12-4 and TRBJ1-3; D not resolved. Trimming removed 7 bases at V and 0 bases at J, with 1 base between. This CDR3 region has 11 residues. The CDR3 nucleotides are TGTGCCAGCACCTCTGGAAACACCATATATTTT. The encoded protein is CASTSGNTIYF.

The sample holds one count of this clone. This rearrangement joins TRBV7-9 to TRBJ1-4; TRBD1 is a possible D gene (5 bases). The germline V and J ends were trimmed by 1 base and 8 bases, with 17 bases remaining between them. Germline V gene data show CDR1 as SEHNR and CDR2 as FQNEAQ (reference sequence). There are 16 residues in the CDR3. Here the CDR3 DNA reads TGTGCCAGCAGCTTAGGTATCGGGACGGTAGTGGAAAAACTGTTTTTT. It specifies CASSLGIGTVVEKLFF. The complete variable domain, with remaining parts taken from reference TRBV7-9 and TRBJ1-4, reads DTGVSQNPRHKITKRGQNVTFRCDPISEHNRLYWYRQTLGQGPEFLTYFQNEAQLEKSRLLSDRFSAERPKGSFSTLEIQRTEQGDSAMYLCASSLGIGTVVEKLFFGSGTQLSVL.

The chain uses TRBV19 and TRBJ2-2; a weak D match, TRBD1 (5 bases). Trimming cost V 3 bases and J 0 bases, with 14 bases left between them. The CDR3 has 17 amino acids. Germline CDR1 reads LNHDA; CDR2 reads SQIVND (reference sequence). The CDR3 DNA sequence: TGTGCCAGTAGTATTCCTTGGACAATCGCGAACACCGGGGAGCTGTTTTTT. This codes for CASSIPWTIANTGELFF. The full variable domain, in which reference TRBV19 and TRBJ2-2 provide the parts outside the CDR3, is DGGITQSPKYLFRKEGQNVTLSCEQNLNHDAMYWYRQDPGQGLRLIYYSQIVNDFQKGDIAEGYSVSREKKESFPLTVTSAQKNPTAFYLCASSIPWTIANTGELFFGEGSRLTVL.

The CDR3 protein is CASSLGSGETQYF. The CDR3 bases are TGTGCCAGCAGCTTGGGCTCCGGGGAGACCCAGTACTTC. V gene TRBV7-2 combines with J gene TRBJ2-5; unclear D gene. Germline-derived CDR1 and CDR2 are SGHTA and FQGNSA. Between the trimmed V and J ends, which lost 3 bases and 5 bases, there was a span of 10 bases. The CDR3 runs 13 residues. Together with reference TRBV7-2 and TRBJ2-5, the CDR3 gives the full variable domain: GAGVSQSPSNKVTEKGKDVELRCDPISGHTALYWYRQSLGQGLEFLIYFQGNSAPDKSGLPSDRFSAERTGGSVSTLTIQRTQQEDSAVYLCASSLGSGETQYFGPGTRLLVL.

In DNA, the CDR3 is TGTGCCAGCGGACAGTCGAACACTGAAGCTTTCTTT. Its translation: CASGQSNTEAFF. This sequence joins TRBV21-1 and TRBJ1-1; the D call TRBD1 from the table was never checked on the DNA. TRBV21-1 constitutes a pseudogene. This CDR3 is built from 12 residues.

The sample holds one count of this clone. V is TRBV4-3 and J is TRBJ2-2, with D tentatively TRBD2 (6 bases). Germline V gene data show CDR1 as LGHNA and CDR2 as YSLEER. V lost 4 bases to trimming and J lost 3 bases, with 12 bases between them. This CDR3 spans 15 amino acids. The CDR3 loop reads CASSPRLEYTGELFF. The CDR3, as DNA: TGCGCCAGCAGCCCCCGACTAGAGTACACCGGGGAGCTGTTTTTT.

The V and J genes are TRBV7-9 and TRBJ2-7; 8 bases line up with TRBD1. Losses at the gene ends were 5 bases for V and 6 bases for J; bases not matched to a gene: 12. CDR3 length: 15 amino acids. Germline-derived CDR1 and CDR2 are SEHNR and FQNEAQ (reference sequence). Here the CDR3 reads CASSARRDRGIEQYF. The CDR3, as DNA: TGTGCCAGCAGCGCCCGGCGAGACAGGGGTATCGAGCAGTACTTC.

This sequence joins TRBV15 and TRBJ1-5; possible D gene TRBD1, 5 bases. The CDR3 covers 16 residues. Trimming pared 3 bases from V and 3 bases from J, leaving 15 bases between. Germline V gene lookup returns CDR1 LNHNV and CDR2 YYDKDF (reference sequence). The DNA for the CDR3 is TGTGCCACCAGCAGTGGAGGGGCAGGGTTCAATCAGCCCCAGCATTTT. Encoded protein: CATSSGGAGFNQPQHF.

This sequence joins TRBV5-1 and TRBJ2-5; unclear D gene. The germline V gene encodes CDR1 SGHRS and CDR2 YFSETQ. CDR3 length: 16 amino acids. V was trimmed by 1 base and J by 2 bases, leaving 15 bases between them. Here the CDR3 DNA reads TGCGCCAGCAGCTTGTTAGGCCCAACAGCACAAGAGACCCAGTACTTC. This encodes CASSLLGPTAQETQYF.

The chain links TRBV2 to TRBJ1-1, with D possibly being TRBD1 (6 bases). CDR3 length: 14 amino acids. Germline CDR1 SNHLY, CDR2 FYNNEI. The germline V and J ends were trimmed by 8 bases and 4 bases, with 17 bases remaining between them. CDR3: CASPQGMYATEAFF. In DNA form, the CDR3 reads TGTGCCAGCCCGCAGGGGATGTACGCCACTGAAGCTTTCTTT.

This rearrangement joins TRBV7-9 to TRBJ1-4, with a weak D call TRBD1 (5 bases). Germline assignment: CDR1 SEHNR and CDR2 FQNEAQ (reference sequence). V was trimmed by 1 base and J by 7 bases, leaving 13 bases between them. The CDR3 spans 15 residues. The CDR3 nucleotides read TGTGCCAGCAGCTTAGATGGGGGGAATGGTGAAAAACTGTTTTTT. Translation gives CASSLDGGNGEKLFF.

This sequence joins TRBV21-1 and TRBJ2-3; TRBD2, the table's D call, was not compared with the DNA. TRBV21-1 is given as a pseudogene. CDR3 length equals 15 residues. DNA of the CDR3: TGTGCCAGCAGCAAAATCGAGAGTTTAACCGATACGCAGTATTTT. Protein sequence: CASSKIESLTDTQYF.

The gene calls are TRBV29-1 and TRBJ1-2, with 7 bases fitting TRBD1. Germline V CDR1 and CDR2: SQVTM, ANQGSEA. Trimming took 6 bases from V and 4 from J; bases not matched to a gene: 14. The CDR3 spans 15 residues. CDR3 nucleotides: TGCAGCGTCCGAACAGGGGTTGAGGGGGGCTATGGCTACACCTTC. Translated: CSVRTGVEGGYGYTF.

The chain's CDR3 is CASSEGNREPGYTF. CDR3 in DNA: TGTGCCAGCAGTGAGGGGAACAGGGAACCGGGCTACACCTTC. The chain couples TRBV2 to TRBJ1-2; weak D call: TRBD1 (6 bases). With 3 bases removed from V and 8 bases from J, the gap between germline ends came to 16 bases. The CDR3 runs 14 residues. The germline gives CDR1 SNHLY, CDR2 FYNNEI.

The chain uses TRBV2 and TRBJ1-3; a possible D gene is TRBD1 (6 bases). V was trimmed by 7 bases and J by 9 bases, leaving 10 bases between them. CDR3 length equals 11 residues. The germline V gene encodes CDR1 SNHLY and CDR2 FYNNEI. The CDR3 region is CASKYRATIYF. The CDR3, as DNA: TGTGCCAGCAAGTACAGGGCCACCATATATTTT.